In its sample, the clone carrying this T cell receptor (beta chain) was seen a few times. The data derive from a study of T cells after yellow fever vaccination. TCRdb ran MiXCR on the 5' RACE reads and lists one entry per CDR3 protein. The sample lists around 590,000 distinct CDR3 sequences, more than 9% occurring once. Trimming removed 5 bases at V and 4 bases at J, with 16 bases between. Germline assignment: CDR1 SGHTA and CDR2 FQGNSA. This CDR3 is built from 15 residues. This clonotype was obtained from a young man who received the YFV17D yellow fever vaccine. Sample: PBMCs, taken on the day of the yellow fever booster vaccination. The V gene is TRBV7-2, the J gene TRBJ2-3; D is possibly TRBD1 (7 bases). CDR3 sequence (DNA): TGTGCCAGCAGCCTACGACAGGGAGGAGCAGATACGCAGTATTTT. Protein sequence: CASSLRQGGADTQYF.